This T cell receptor (beta chain) was captured in a study of blood T cell repertoires in COVID-19. Trimming shortened V by 4 bases and J by 4 bases, and 10 bases separated the two germline ends. The CDR3 contains 14 residues. Germline V CDR1 and CDR2: WSHSY, SAAADI. Original processing notes: Amplified reference gene primers provided the basis for estimating nucleated cell counts. Clones were read by immunoSEQ multiplex PCR, and TCRdb kept only the in-frame ones, dropping some. Clonal size and the V and J genes are those of that table, whereas D and trimming came from the DNA. The sample carries just under 60,000 clones, 65% to 80% recorded once.

The sequence derives from a human donor in a cohort sampled during active COVID-19. The chain links TRBV10-2 to TRBJ2-2, with D possibly TRBD2 on 5 matching bases. What was sequenced was peripheral blood. This CDR3 is CASSVLAPTGELFF. The CDR3 DNA is TGCGCCAGCAGTGTTCTAGCCCCCACCGGGGAGCTGTTTTTT.